These T cell receptor beta chains were read from a single sample in a study of blood T cells in healthy people across ages. TCRdb itself ran the 5' RACE reads through MiXCR, one entry per CDR3 protein. The sample lists some 760,000 distinct CDR3 sequences; approximately 25% were seen once. This sample was shared with a second study, whose subject was T cells of mothers and their children.

Sequenced material: blood. All receptors come from a boy aged 5-17 years in good health. Both conserved end residues are part of each CDR3. The D gene is left open where the match is weak. Only some rows state a clone size, as once, few, many or a class for expanded clones.

v_call	j_call	d_call	clone_size	cdr3_aa	cdr3_nt
TRBV5-6	TRBJ1-4	-	-	CASSFRQGVYEKLFF	TGTGCCAGCAGCTTTCGTCAGGGAGTTTATGAAAAACTGTTTTTT
TRBV9	TRBJ2-1	TRBD2	-	CASSVGASGHNEQFF	TGTGCCAGCAGCGTAGGGGCTAGCGGGCACAATGAGCAGTTCTTC
TRBV7-2	TRBJ1-6	-	-	CASSLDPMAGNSPLHF	TGTGCCAGCAGCTTAGACCCCATGGCGGGAAATTCACCCCTCCACTTT
TRBV5-8	TRBJ2-7	-	few	CASSGRPVYEQYF	TGTGCCAGCAGCGGGAGGCCAGTCTACGAGCAGTACTTC
TRBV20-1	TRBJ2-5	-	-	CSAGEQTQYF	TGCAGTGCTGGCGAGCAGACCCAGTACTTC
TRBV29-1	TRBJ2-5	-	few	CSAGGSRLGETQYF	TGCAGCGCCGGCGGCTCACGGTTAGGAGAGACCCAGTACTTC
TRBV7-8	TRBJ2-5	-	few	CASSLVTIKETQCF	TGTGCCAGCAGCTTAGTAACGATTAAAGAGACCCAGTGCTTC
TRBV6-5	TRBJ2-7	TRBD2	few	CASRVAGTAYEQYF	TGTGCCAGCAGAGTAGCGGGGACGGCCTACGAGCAGTACTTC
TRBV6-6	TRBJ1-1	TRBD1	-	CASSGQGDNTEAFF	TGTGCCAGCAGCGGACAGGGGGATAACACTGAAGCTTTCTTT
TRBV4-1	TRBJ1-1	TRBD1	-	CASSLGTVGLNTEAFF	TGCGCCAGCAGCCTAGGGACAGTGGGATTGAACACTGAAGCTTTCTTT
TRBV12-3/TRBV12-4	TRBJ1-4	-	few	CASSSQTATNEKLFF	TGTGCCAGCAGTTCCCAGACAGCAACTAATGAAAAACTGTTTTTT
TRBV3-1	TRBJ2-7	-	few	CASSPNNRYEQYF	TGTGCCAGCAGCCCCAACAACCGGTACGAGCAGTACTTC
TRBV6-6	TRBJ2-1	-	-	CASTSPTGLEQFF	TGTGCCAGCACAAGCCCGACAGGTCTTGAGCAGTTCTTC
TRBV7-8	TRBJ2-3	-	-	CASSFYGFSTDTQYF	TGTGCCAGCAGCTTTTACGGGTTTAGCACAGATACGCAGTATTTT
TRBV5-6	TRBJ2-5	-	few	CASSPGSGQETQYF	TGTGCCAGCAGCCCCGGGTCTGGGCAAGAGACCCAGTACTTC
TRBV6-4	TRBJ2-5	TRBD2	-	CASSVSGGAGETQYF	TGTGCCAGCAGCGTTAGCGGGGGGGCCGGTGAGACCCAGTACTTC
TRBV5-1	TRBJ2-5	-	-	CASTKGGKTTLETQYF	TGCGCCAGCACCAAAGGGGGAAAGACTACCCTGGAGACCCAGTACTTC
TRBV12-3/TRBV12-4	TRBJ1-1	TRBD1	-	CASSFTRTGLEAFF	TGTGCCAGCAGTTTTACCAGGACAGGGCTAGAAGCTTTCTTT
TRBV11-3	TRBJ2-1	TRBD1	few	CASSSLGTGGDEQFF	TGTGCCAGCAGCTCTCTAGGGACAGGTGGGGATGAGCAGTTCTTC
TRBV4-3	TRBJ2-7	TRBD1	few	CASSQDRTGQIYEQYF	TGCGCCAGCAGCCAAGATAGGACGGGACAGATCTACGAGCAGTACTTC
TRBV29-1	TRBJ2-1	-	-	CSVEISGYNEQFF	TGCAGCGTTGAAATCTCAGGTTACAATGAGCAGTTCTTC
TRBV7-2	TRBJ1-3	-	few	CASSLFPGPGNTIYF	TGTGCCAGCAGCTTATTCCCGGGACCTGGAAACACCATATATTTT
TRBV29-1	TRBJ2-7	-	once	CSVEERTTSLEQYF	TGCAGCGTTGAAGAACGAACGACCTCACTCGAGCAGTACTTC
TRBV20-1	TRBJ1-1	-	-	CSASPLNTEAFF	TGCAGTGCTAGCCCTCTCAACACTGAAGCTTTCTTT
TRBV12-3/TRBV12-4	TRBJ2-5	-	-	CASSLVTDEETQYF	TGTGCCAGCAGTTTGGTGACTGACGAAGAGACCCAGTACTTC
TRBV29-1	TRBJ1-1	-	few	CSVGPPGTFF	TGCAGCGTTGGACCCCCTGGCACTTTCTTT
TRBV24-1	TRBJ2-6	TRBD2	-	CATSDPGRRGANVLTF	TGTGCCACCAGTGACCCCGGGAGGCGTGGGGCCAACGTCCTGACTTTC
TRBV12-3/TRBV12-4	TRBJ1-6	TRBD1	few	CASSSRQGAGSPLHF	TGTGCCAGCAGTTCAAGACAGGGGGCAGGTTCACCCCTCCACTTT
TRBV19	TRBJ2-5	-	few	CASSLEVTGPETQYF	TGTGCCAGTAGTCTCGAGGTAACGGGGCCCGAGACCCAGTACTTC
TRBV7-6	TRBJ2-7	-	few	CASSLRDPLGEQYF	TGTGCCAGCAGCCTCCGGGACCCCCTAGGGGAGCAGTACTTC
TRBV21-1	TRBJ2-3	-	once	CASSKVETRPQYF	TGTGCCAGCAGCAAAGTGGAGACTAGACCGCAGTATTTT
TRBV5-1	TRBJ2-7	TRBD1	-	CASSFNQGAYEQYF	TGCGCCAGCAGCTTTAACCAGGGGGCCTACGAGCAGTACTTC
TRBV6-5	TRBJ1-1	-	-	CASTTGQLEAFF	TGTGCCAGCACGACAGGACAGCTAGAAGCTTTCTTT
TRBV29-1	TRBJ2-5	-	-	CSVSYREWETQYF	TGCAGCGTATCCTACCGGGAGTGGGAGACCCAGTACTTC
TRBV2	TRBJ2-2	TRBD1	-	CASRGQYTGELFF	TGTGCCAGCAGGGGACAGTACACCGGGGAGCTGTTTTTT
TRBV4-1	TRBJ2-3	-	few	CASSQGLGVRDTQYF	TGCGCCAGCAGCCAAGGATTGGGGGTACGGGATACGCAGTATTTT
TRBV29-1	TRBJ2-7	-	few	CSVLQGGEQYF	TGCAGCGTGCTGCAGGGGGGCGAGCAGTACTTC
TRBV29-1	TRBJ1-1	-	-	CSTWRETEAFF	TGCAGCACCTGGAGGGAAACTGAAGCTTTCTTT
TRBV6-4	TRBJ2-3	-	-	CARDLGSCYTDTQYF	TGTGCCAGGGATCTGGGGTCTTGCTACACAGATACGCAGTATTTT
TRBV27	TRBJ1-2	TRBD1	once	CASSSLRGPNYGYTF	TGTGCCAGCAGTTCCCTCAGGGGGCCTAACTATGGCTACACCTTC